A single T cell receptor beta chain is shown here with its context. The data were produced by immunoSEQ multiplex PCR, yet TCRdb's version contains in-frame clones alone and is incomplete. Of about 41,000 clones listed, around 79% are singletons. The sample is drawn from a study of memory CD4+ T cells and cytomegalovirus serostatus. This CDR3 contains 15 residues. Germline CDR1 and CDR2: SGHRS and YFSETQ. Trimming removed 0 bases from V and 0 bases from J, with 9 bases in between. The sort gate was single viable CD3+CD4+CD8-CD45RO+ cells for memory CD4+ T cells. Sequencing was performed on memory CD4+ T cells from blood. The TCR originated in an adult in good health and CMV-seronegative. This rearrangement joins TRBV5-1 to TRBJ1-2; D call uncertain. As DNA, the CDR3 is TGCGCCAGCAGCTTGGTTTCGAAGGCTAACTATGGCTACACCTTC. Its translation is CASSLVSKANYGYTF.